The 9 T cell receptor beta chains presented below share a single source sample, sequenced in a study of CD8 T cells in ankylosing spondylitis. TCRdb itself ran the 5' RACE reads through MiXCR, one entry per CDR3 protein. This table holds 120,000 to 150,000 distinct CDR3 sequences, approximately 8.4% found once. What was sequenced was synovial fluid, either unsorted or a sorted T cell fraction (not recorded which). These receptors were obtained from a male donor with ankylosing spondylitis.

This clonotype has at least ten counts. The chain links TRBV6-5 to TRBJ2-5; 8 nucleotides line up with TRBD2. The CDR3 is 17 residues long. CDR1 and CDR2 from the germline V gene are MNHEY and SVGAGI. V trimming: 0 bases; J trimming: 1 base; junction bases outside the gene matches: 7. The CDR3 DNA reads TGTGCCAGCAGTTACTCTTCTTCAGCGGGGGCCCAAGAGACCCAGTACTTC. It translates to CASSYSSSAGAQETQYF.

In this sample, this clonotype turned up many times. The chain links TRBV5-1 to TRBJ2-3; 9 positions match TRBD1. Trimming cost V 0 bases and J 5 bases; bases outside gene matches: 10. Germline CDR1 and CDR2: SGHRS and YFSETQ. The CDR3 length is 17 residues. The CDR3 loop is CASSLVPRGQGQDTQYF. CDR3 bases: TGCGCCAGCAGCTTGGTACCTAGGGGACAGGGACAAGATACGCAGTATTTT.

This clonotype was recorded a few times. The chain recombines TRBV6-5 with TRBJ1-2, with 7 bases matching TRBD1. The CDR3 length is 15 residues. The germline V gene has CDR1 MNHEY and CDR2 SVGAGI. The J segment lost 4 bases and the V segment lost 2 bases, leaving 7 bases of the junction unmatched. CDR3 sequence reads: CASSYTEGALYGYTF. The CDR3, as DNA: TGTGCCAGCAGTTACACTGAGGGGGCTCTCTATGGCTACACCTTC.

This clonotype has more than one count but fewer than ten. The CDR3 DNA is TGCAGTGCTAGAATCCACTGGACAGGGGGGGCTGGGGCCAACGTCCTGACTTTC. Translated, it gives CSARIHWTGGAGANVLTF. V and J are TRBV20-1 and TRBJ2-6, with 10 nucleotides matching TRBD1. The CDR3 extends over 18 amino acids. J lost 2 bases, V lost 2 bases, and 9 bases had no gene match. Germline V gene data show CDR1 as DFQATT and CDR2 as SNEGSKA (reference sequence).

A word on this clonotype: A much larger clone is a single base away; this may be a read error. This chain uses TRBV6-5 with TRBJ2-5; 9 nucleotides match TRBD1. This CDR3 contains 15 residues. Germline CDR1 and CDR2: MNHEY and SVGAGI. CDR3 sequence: CASRYGDRAWETQYF. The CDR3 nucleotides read TGTGCCAGCCGTTACGGGGACAGGGCCTGGGAGACCCAGTACTTC.

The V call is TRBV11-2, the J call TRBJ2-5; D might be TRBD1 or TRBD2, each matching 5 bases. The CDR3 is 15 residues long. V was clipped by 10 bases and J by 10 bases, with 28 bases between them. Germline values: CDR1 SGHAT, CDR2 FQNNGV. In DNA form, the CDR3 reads TGTGCCACCTCGAGGTGGGAGACAGCCCAGGATGGCCAGTACTTC. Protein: CATSRWETAQDGQYF.

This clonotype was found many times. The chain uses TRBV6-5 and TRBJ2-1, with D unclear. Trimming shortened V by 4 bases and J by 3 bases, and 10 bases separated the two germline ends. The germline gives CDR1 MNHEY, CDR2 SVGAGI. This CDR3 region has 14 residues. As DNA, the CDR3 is TGTGCCAGCAGTTCGCACGACCTCTACAATGAGCAGTTCTTC. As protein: CASSSHDLYNEQFF.

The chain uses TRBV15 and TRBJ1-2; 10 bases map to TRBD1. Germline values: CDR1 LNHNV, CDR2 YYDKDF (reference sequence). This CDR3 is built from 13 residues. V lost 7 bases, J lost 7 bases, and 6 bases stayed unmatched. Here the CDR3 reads CATTSGQGPGYTF. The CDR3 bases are TGTGCCACCACCTCGGGACAGGGGCCTGGCTACACCTTC.

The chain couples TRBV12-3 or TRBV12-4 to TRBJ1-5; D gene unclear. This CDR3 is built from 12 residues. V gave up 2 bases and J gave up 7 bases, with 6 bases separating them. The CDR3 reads CASSLSGQPQHF. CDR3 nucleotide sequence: TGTGCCAGCAGTTTAAGCGGGCAGCCCCAGCATTTT.